Listed here are 29 T cell receptor beta chains from one sample, sequenced in a study of shared clonotypes between healthy human individuals. TCRdb keeps only in-frame clones here, not all; method: immunoSEQ multiplex PCR. The sample consists of a few million clones, almost 96% of them appearing once. Sequenced material: naive CD4+ T cells sorted from blood. Noted subset: CD45RA+ positively selected. These receptors originate from a man aged 18 to 30 in good health.

The genes are TRBV4-2 and TRBJ2-7, with TRBD2 identical over 8 bases. Germline trimming cut 0 bases from V and 1 base from J; bases unmatched to any gene: 8. Germline values: CDR1 LGHNA, CDR2 YNFKEQ. CDR3 size: 17 residues. The CDR3 DNA reads TGTGCCAGCAGCCAAGATTTCTCGACTAGCGCGTCCTACGAGCAGTACTTC. It specifies CASSQDFSTSASYEQYF.

The genes are TRBV6-1 and TRBJ2-7; possible D gene TRBD2, 7 bases. Germline CDR1 reads MNHNS; CDR2 reads SASEGT. Trimming stripped 6 bases from V and 6 bases from J, with 12 bases between. The CDR3 spans 12 residues. CDR3 DNA sequence: TGTGCCAGCAGGGAGAGGGGGGGCGAGCAGTACTTC. Translated, it gives CASRERGGEQYF.

The chain carries TRBV9 and TRBJ1-3; 9 positions match TRBD1. Trimming cost V 0 bases and J 4 bases; bases outside gene matches: 5. This CDR3 region has 16 residues. Germline CDR1 reads SGDLS; CDR2 reads YYNGEE. CDR3 coding DNA: TGTGCCAGCAGCGTAGCAGGACAGGGGTCGGGAAACACCATATATTTT. Amino acid sequence: CASSVAGQGSGNTIYF.

This clone appeared a single time. The J gene is TRBJ1-5, the V gene TRBV27; D call uncertain. CDR1 is MNHEY, CDR2 SMNVEV, per germline (reference sequence). The CDR3 is 15 residues long. Trimming took 5 bases from V and 0 from J, leaving 11 bases between them. In DNA form, the CDR3 reads TGTGCCAGCAGTCAAGGAGGTCCTAGCAATCAGCCCCAGCATTTT. Translating it yields CASSQGGPSNQPQHF.

Turning to this clone: This sample includes further DNA sequences coding for the same CDR3. V gene TRBV7-9 combines with J gene TRBJ1-4; D uncertain. Germline values: CDR1 SEHNR, CDR2 FQNEAQ (reference sequence). CDR3 length equals 12 residues. V was cut by 2 bases and J by 2 bases, with 0 bases left in between. In DNA, the CDR3 is TGTGCCAGCAGCTTAACTAATGAAAAACTGTTTTTT. Protein product: CASSLTNEKLFF.

This rearrangement joins TRBV7-2 to TRBJ2-7; TRBD2 might be the D (6 bases). Trimming pared 1 base from V and 2 bases from J, leaving 9 bases between. The germline gives CDR1 SGHTA, CDR2 FQGNSA. The CDR3 loop spans 14 amino acids. CDR3 nucleotide sequence: TGTGCCAGCAGCTTAGGGGAGGTTACCTACGAGCAGTACTTC. Residues: CASSLGEVTYEQYF.

The chain is built from TRBV11-3 and TRBJ1-1; tentatively, D is TRBD1 (5 bases). The V gene's germline CDR1 is SGHNT and CDR2 YENEEA. The CDR3 is 15 residues long. V was cut by 0 bases and J by 11 bases, with 19 bases left in between. The CDR3 bases are TGTGCCAGCAGCTTAGATCTACCGGTCAGGGCTGGCGCTTTCTTT. It yields the protein CASSLDLPVRAGAFF.

The rearrangement uses TRBV11-3 and TRBJ2-4; 7 bases fit TRBD2. The CDR3 sequence is 14 residues long. V trimming: 4 bases; J trimming: 8 bases; junction bases outside the gene matches: 8. Germline CDR1 SGHNT, CDR2 YENEEA. The CDR3 region is CASSSRSGEDIQYF. CDR3 DNA: TGTGCCAGCAGCTCCCGAAGCGGGGAGGACATTCAGTACTTC.

The chain employs TRBV7-9 and TRBJ1-6; 7 nucleotides match TRBD1. Germline loops: CDR1 SEHNR, CDR2 FQNEAQ (reference sequence). The CDR3 loop spans 15 amino acids. V gave up 5 bases and J gave up 7 bases; unmatched junction bases: 8. The CDR3 region has the DNA TGTGCCAGCAGCCCAGGGGGACAGCTAAATTCACCCCTCCACTTT. Translation gives CASSPGGQLNSPLHF.

The CDR3 sequence: CASSLGGMTEPQHF. The CDR3 nucleotides read TGTGCCAGCAGCTTAGGGGGTATGACGGAACCCCAGCATTTT. The V and J genes are TRBV7-9 and TRBJ1-5; D call uncertain. This CDR3 has 14 amino acids. Germline V gene lookup returns CDR1 SEHNR and CDR2 FQNEAQ (reference sequence). V was pared by 1 base and J by 10 bases, with 14 bases between.

The rearrangement uses TRBV11-1 and TRBJ2-2; D is perhaps TRBD1 (6 bases). V lost 7 bases to trimming and J lost 0 bases, with 12 bases between them. CDR1 is SGHAT and CDR2 is FQDESV in the germline V gene (reference sequence). The CDR3 sequence is 15 residues long. CDR3 DNA: TGTGCCAGCACAGGGGAGACAGCGAACACCGGGGAGCTGTTTTTT. Residues: CASTGETANTGELFF.

This clone was observed a single time. This rearrangement joins TRBV28 to TRBJ2-5; 9 positions agree with TRBD1. The J segment lost 5 bases and the V segment lost 7 bases, leaving 14 bases of the junction unmatched. Germline assignment: CDR1 MDHEN and CDR2 SYDVKM. The CDR3 length is 16 residues. CDR3 residues: CASNQIGTGSRETQYF. CDR3 in DNA: TGTGCCAGCAATCAGATCGGGACAGGGTCGCGGGAGACCCAGTACTTC.

CDR3 sequence reads: CASSLYKGAGKETQYF. In DNA, the CDR3 is TGTGCCAGCAGCTTGTATAAGGGGGCAGGGAAAGAGACCCAGTACTTC. V is TRBV5-4 and J is TRBJ2-5; 7 nucleotides agree with TRBD1. The CDR3 is 16 amino acids. Per germline, CDR1 SGHNT and CDR2 YYREEE (reference sequence). V lost 1 base and J lost 3; bases outside the gene matches: 9.

This rearrangement joins TRBV6-5 to TRBJ1-5, with 8 bases aligning to TRBD1. Looked up from germline, CDR1 is MNHEY and CDR2 is SVGAGI. J lost 5 bases, V lost 2 bases, and 5 bases had no gene match. This CDR3 region has 15 residues. Written as DNA, the CDR3 is TGTGCCAGCAGTTACGGGACAGGTGGGGATCAGCCCCAGCATTTT. This translates into CASSYGTGGDQPQHF.

The rearrangement joins TRBV7-2 to TRBJ2-7; D is tentatively TRBD1 or TRBD2 (5 bases each). Trimming removed 5 bases at V and 3 bases at J, with 20 bases between. Germline values: CDR1 SGHTA, CDR2 FQGNSA. The CDR3 has 16 amino acids. DNA for the CDR3: TGTGCCAGCAGCCACCCCGGGACCCGTGTGCGCTACGAGCAGTACTTC. Protein product: CASSHPGTRVRYEQYF.

The chain links TRBV9 to TRBJ2-1; tentatively, D is TRBD1 (6 bases). V gave up 1 base and J gave up 3 bases, with 20 bases separating them. CDR1 SGDLS and CDR2 YYNGEE come from the germline V gene. There are 18 residues in the CDR3. CDR3 coding DNA: TGTGCCAGCAGCGTAAACGACCCTATGACAGGACTCTACAATGAGCAGTTCTTC. Protein product: CASSVNDPMTGLYNEQFF. Together with reference TRBV9 and TRBJ2-1, the CDR3 gives the full variable domain: DSGVTQTPKHLITATGQRVTLRCSPRSGDLSVYWYQQSLDQGLQFLIQYYNGEERAKGNILERFSAQQFPDLHSELNLSSLELGDSALYFCASSVNDPMTGLYNEQFFGPGTRLTVL.

CDR3 sequence (DNA): TGCGCCAGCAGAAGAGGCACGAACACTGAAGCTTTCTTT. It translates to CASRRGTNTEAFF. The genes are TRBV5-1 and TRBJ1-1; D call uncertain. The CDR3 loop spans 13 amino acids. V lost 5 bases and J 1 base, leaving 9 bases between the germline ends. The germline gives CDR1 SGHRS, CDR2 YFSETQ. The full variable domain, its missing parts supplied by reference TRBV5-1 and TRBJ1-1, is KAGVTQTPRYLIKTRGQQVTLSCSPISGHRSVSWYQQTPGQGLQFLFEYFSETQRNKGNFPGRFSGRQFSNSRSEMNVSTLELGDSALYLCASRRGTNTEAFFGQGTRLTVV.

Comment on this clone: Compared with germline, one end of the junction differs, possibly owing to a read error. The rearrangement links TRBV7-7 to TRBJ2-1, with 11 bases fitting TRBD2. Germline V gene lookup returns CDR1 SSHAT and CDR2 FNYEAQ (reference sequence). The CDR3 is 18 residues long. The DNA for the CDR3 is TGTGCTAGCAGCCCTACTAGCGGGAGACTCATGGGGTACAATGAGCAGTTCTTC. The encoded protein is CASSPTSGRLMGYNEQFF. Drawing the rest from reference TRBV7-7 and TRBJ2-1, the complete variable domain is GAGVSQSPRYKVTKRGQDVTLRCDPISSHATLYWYQQALGQGPEFLTYFNYEAQPDKSGLPSDRFSAERPEGSISTLTIQRTEQRDSAMYRCASSPTSGRLMGYNEQFFGPGTRLTVL.

The chain couples TRBV6-5 to TRBJ2-7; 8 bases agree with TRBD2. CDR1 and CDR2 from the germline V gene are MNHEY and SVGAGI. The CDR3 spans 13 residues. Trimming cost V 7 bases and J 2 bases; bases outside gene matches: 4. CDR3 nucleotides: TGTGCCAGCACGTTAGCGGGGACCTACGAGCAGTACTTC. Its translation is CASTLAGTYEQYF.

The CDR3, as DNA: TGCGCCAGCAGCCAGGCCCCCGGGACAGGGGGACGCACAGATACGCAGTATTTT. Protein sequence: CASSQAPGTGGRTDTQYF. This chain uses TRBV4-3 with TRBJ2-3, with 11 bases fitting TRBD1. Germline CDR1 is LGHNA and CDR2 is YSLEER. The CDR3 extends over 18 amino acids. The V and J ends lost 3 bases and 1 base, in that order; junction bases with no gene match: 9.

As concerns this clone: This sample also contains other DNA sequences that code for the same CDR3. The rearrangement joins TRBV5-1 to TRBJ2-7; TRBD2 might be the D (5 bases). Germline CDR1 is SGHRS and CDR2 is YFSETQ. The CDR3 is 14 amino acids. The germline V and J ends were trimmed by 0 bases and 2 bases, with 9 bases remaining between them. CDR3 in amino acids: CASSLGGPTYEQYF. CDR3 DNA: TGCGCCAGCAGCTTGGGAGGGCCAACCTACGAGCAGTACTTC.

The CDR3, as DNA: TGTGCCATCAGTCCGGGGTCACTAGGCTACGAGCAGTACTTC. This sequence encodes CAISPGSLGYEQYF. V is TRBV10-3 and J is TRBJ2-7, with a tentative D call TRBD2 (5 bases). The germline CDR1 and CDR2 sequences are ENHRY and SYGVKD. Trimming cost V 5 bases and J 3 bases, with 14 bases left between them. This CDR3 region has 14 residues.

Worth noting for this clone: Other DNA sequences in this specimen translate into the identical CDR3. The chain couples TRBV2 to TRBJ2-2, with a tentative D call TRBD2 (6 bases). The CDR3 covers 12 residues. Germline V gene data show CDR1 as SNHLY and CDR2 as FYNNEI. Trimming cost V 8 bases and J 5 bases, with 9 bases left between them. CDR3 sequence (DNA): TGTGCCAGCTCCCGGGGGACCGGGGAGCTGTTTTTT. Encoded protein: CASSRGTGELFF.

The chain carries TRBV18 and TRBJ2-3; 7 nucleotides line up with TRBD1. The CDR3 has 16 residues. Trimming cost V 3 bases and J 1 base; bases outside gene matches: 7. CDR1 and CDR2 from the germline V gene are KGHSH and LQKENI. CDR3 DNA: TGTGCCAGCTCACCGCAACTCGGACAGGGCACAGATACGCAGTATTTT. Amino acid sequence: CASSPQLGQGTDTQYF.

The chain is built from TRBV28 and TRBJ2-4, with D hard to call. Germline V gives CDR1 MDHEN, CDR2 SYDVKM. Trimming removed 2 bases at V and 0 bases at J, with 5 bases between. CDR3 length: 14 amino acids. The CDR3 spells CASSLRLAKNIQYF. In DNA, the CDR3 is TGTGCCAGCAGTTTACGTTTAGCCAAAAACATTCAGTACTTC.

The chain uses TRBV2 and TRBJ2-1; possibly TRBD1 for D (6 bases). The CDR3 length is 15 residues. Between the trimmed V and J ends, which lost 3 bases and 3 bases, there was a span of 12 bases. CDR1 is SNHLY and CDR2 is FYNNEI in the germline V gene. The CDR3 spells CASSEGRGNYNEQFF. The CDR3 DNA sequence: TGTGCCAGCAGTGAGGGCAGGGGTAACTACAATGAGCAGTTCTTC.

The J gene is TRBJ2-7, the V gene TRBV6-1; 9 bases match TRBD2. Germline lookup yields CDR1 MNHNS and CDR2 SASEGT. Germline trimming cut 4 bases from V and 1 base from J; bases unmatched to any gene: 8. The CDR3 contains 16 residues. The DNA for the CDR3 is TGTGCCAGCAGTGCTTATCTAGCGGGGACTTCCTACGAGCAGTACTTC. Residues: CASSAYLAGTSYEQYF.

V is TRBV9 and J is TRBJ1-6; D may be TRBD1 (5 bases). The CDR3 has 16 residues. The V end lost 4 bases, the J end lost 8 bases, and 19 bases lay between the germline ends. The V gene's germline CDR1 is SGDLS and CDR2 YYNGEE. This CDR3 reads CASSPSQGARYSPLHF. For the CDR3, the DNA is TGTGCCAGCAGCCCTTCCCAAGGGGCGCGGTATTCACCCCTCCACTTT.

The rearrangement joins TRBV19 to TRBJ2-1, with 14 bases identical to TRBD2. Germline CDR1 LNHDA, CDR2 SQIVND (reference sequence). The CDR3 totals 13 residues. Trimming removed 6 bases from V and 8 bases from J; junction bases left unmatched: 0. CDR3 DNA sequence: TGTGCCAGTAGGACTAGCGGGAGGGATGAGCAGTTCTTC. Translating it yields CASRTSGRDEQFF.